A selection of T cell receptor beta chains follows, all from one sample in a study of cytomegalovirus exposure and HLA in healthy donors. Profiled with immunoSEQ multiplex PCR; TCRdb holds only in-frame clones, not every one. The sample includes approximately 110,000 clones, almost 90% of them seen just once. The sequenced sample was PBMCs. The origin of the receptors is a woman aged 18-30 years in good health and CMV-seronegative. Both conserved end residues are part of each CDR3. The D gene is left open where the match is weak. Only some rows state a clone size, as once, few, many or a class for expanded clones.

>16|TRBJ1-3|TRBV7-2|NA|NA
TGTGCCAGCAGCTTGGAGGGGGAGGGGACTGGAAACACCATATATTTT
CASSLEGEGTGNTIYF
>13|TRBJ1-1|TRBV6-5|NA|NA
TGTGCCAGCAGCCAGGGAACGAACACTGAAGCTTTCTTT
CASSQGTNTEAFF
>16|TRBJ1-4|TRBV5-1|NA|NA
TGCGCCAGCAGCTTGTACAGTTCCTCCCGAGGGGAAAAACTGTTTTTT
CASSLYSSSRGEKLFF
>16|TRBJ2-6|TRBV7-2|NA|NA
TGTGCCAGCAGTCAGGGGTGGTCCTCTGGGGCCAACGTCCTGACTTTC
CASSQGWSSGANVLTF
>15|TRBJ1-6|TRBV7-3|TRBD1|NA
TGTGCCAGCAGCGAACAGGGGGCTTTTGATTCACCCCTCCACTTT
CASSEQGAFDSPLHF
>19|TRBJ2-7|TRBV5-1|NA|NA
TGCGCCAGCAGCTCTCTGGGAGACTCTGGGCCTCCACGGGTCTACGAGCAGTACTTC
CASSSLGDSGPPRVYEQYF
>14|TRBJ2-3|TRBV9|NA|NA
TGTGCCAGCGACGCAAGCGGGAGCACAGATACGCAGTATTTT
CASDASGSTDTQYF
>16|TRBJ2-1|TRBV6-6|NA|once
TGTGCCAGCAGTTACTCTATGAAAAGTCAGGCTGGTGAGCAGTTCTTC
CASSYSMKSQAGEQFF
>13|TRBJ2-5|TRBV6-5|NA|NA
TGTGCCAGCAGTTACACGGTCCAAGAGACCCAGTACTTC
CASSYTVQETQYF
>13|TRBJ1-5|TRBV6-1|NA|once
TGTGCCAGCAGAAGGGGTGGCAATCAGCCCCAGCATTTT
CASRRGGNQPQHF
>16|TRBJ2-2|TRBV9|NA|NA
TGTGCCAGCAGCGTAGATGGGCGCACGAACACCGGGGAGCTGTTTTTT
CASSVDGRTNTGELFF
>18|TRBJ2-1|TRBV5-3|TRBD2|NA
TGTGCCAGAAGCTTCACGACTAGCGGGAGAAGATTGGTTAATGAGCAGTTCTTC
CARSFTTSGRRLVNEQFF
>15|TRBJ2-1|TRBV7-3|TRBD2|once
TGTGCCAGCAGCTTAGTCAGCGGGAGTGTAGATGAGCAGTTCTTC
CASSLVSGSVDEQFF
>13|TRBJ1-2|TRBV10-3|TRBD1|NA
TGTGCCATCAGTGAACAGGGGAACTATGGCTACACCTTC
CAISEQGNYGYTF
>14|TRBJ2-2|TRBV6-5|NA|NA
TGTGCCAGCAGTTACGGACAGCACACCGGGGAGCTGTTTTTT
CASSYGQHTGELFF
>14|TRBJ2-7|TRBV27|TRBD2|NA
TGTGCCAGCAAATCACCGGGACTAAGGCACGAGCAGTACTTC
CASKSPGLRHEQYF
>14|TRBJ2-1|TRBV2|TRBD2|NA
TGTGCCCGCACTCGGACTAGCGGGAGCAATGAGCAGTTCTTC
CARTRTSGSNEQFF
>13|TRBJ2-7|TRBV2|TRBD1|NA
TGTGCCAGCCAAAGGGACAGCTACTACGAGCAGTACTTC
CASQRDSYYEQYF
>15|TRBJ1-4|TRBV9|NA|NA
TGTGCCAGCAGCGTTACGGGGGGAAAAGGTGAAAAACTGTTTTTT
CASSVTGGKGEKLFF
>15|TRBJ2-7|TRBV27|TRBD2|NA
TGTGCCAGCAGTTCCCTCTCCGGACTAGGGTACGAGCAGTACTTC
CASSSLSGLGYEQYF
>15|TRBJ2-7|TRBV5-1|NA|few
TGCGCCAGCAGCTTGGGGACCGCCAGGGGTTACGAGCAGTACTTC
CASSLGTARGYEQYF
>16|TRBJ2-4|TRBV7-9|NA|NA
TGTGCCAGCAGCTCCCGAAACATGACAGTGAGAAACATTCAGTACTTC
CASSSRNMTVRNIQYF
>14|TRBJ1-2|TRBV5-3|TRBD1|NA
TGTGCCAGAAGGATTGGGCTGACAGGGTGCGGCTACACCTTC
CARRIGLTGCGYTF
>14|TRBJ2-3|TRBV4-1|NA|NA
TGCGCCAGCAGCCAACCACAGAAAACAGATACGCAGTATTTT
CASSQPQKTDTQYF
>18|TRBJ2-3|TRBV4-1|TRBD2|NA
TGCGCCAGCAGCCAAGATAGCGGGGGGGCCGTTGGCACAGATACGCAGTATTTT
CASSQDSGGAVGTDTQYF
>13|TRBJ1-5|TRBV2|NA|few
TGTGCCAGCAGTGAAGGCGGAGATGGGCCCCAGCATTTT
CASSEGGDGPQHF
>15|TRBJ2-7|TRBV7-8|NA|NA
TGTGCCAGCAGCTTAGGTGACGGAGTGCGCTACGAGCAGTACTTC
CASSLGDGVRYEQYF
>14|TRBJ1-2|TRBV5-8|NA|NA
TGTGCCAGCACGACACCGACAGAAAACTATGGCTACACCTTC
CASTTPTENYGYTF
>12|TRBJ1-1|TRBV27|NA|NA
TGTGCCAGCAGTTTATATGGTAGTGAAGCTTTCTTT
CASSLYGSEAFF
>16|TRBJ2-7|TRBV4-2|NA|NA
TGTGCCAGCAGCCAAGGGTCTAGCGCAGACCCCTACGAGCAGTACTTC
CASSQGSSADPYEQYF
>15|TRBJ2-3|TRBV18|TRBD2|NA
TGTGCCAGCTCACCGACTAGCGGGGGGGCGGACACGCAGTATTTT
CASSPTSGGADTQYF
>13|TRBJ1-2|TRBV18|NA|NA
TGTGCCAGCTCACGGACAGCCTACTATGGCTACACCTTC
CASSRTAYYGYTF
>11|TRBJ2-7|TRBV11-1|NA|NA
TGTGCCAGCAGCCAACTCTACGAGCAGTACTTC
CASSQLYEQYF
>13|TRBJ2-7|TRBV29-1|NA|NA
TGCAGCGCCGAGGGGGACAACTCCTACGAGCAGTACTTC
CSAEGDNSYEQYF
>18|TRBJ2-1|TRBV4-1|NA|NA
TGCGCCAGCAGCCAATTTCACCCGTCCCTCGAACAGGATAATGAGCAGTTCTTC
CASSQFHPSLEQDNEQFF
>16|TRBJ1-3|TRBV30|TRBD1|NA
TGTGCCTGGAGTCCGGGAACAGGGGCGGAGGGAAACACCATATATTTT
CAWSPGTGAEGNTIYF
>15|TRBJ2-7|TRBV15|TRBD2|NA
TGTGCCACCAGCAGAGGCGGGGGAGGGGCCTACGAGCAGTACTTC
CATSRGGGGAYEQYF
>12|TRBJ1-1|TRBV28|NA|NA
TGTGCCAGCAGTACGACAGTTTTTGAAGCTTTCTTT
CASSTTVFEAFF
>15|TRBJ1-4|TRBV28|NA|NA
TGTGCCAGCAGGTTAGGGGGGACAACTAATGAAAAACTGTTTTTT
CASRLGGTTNEKLFF
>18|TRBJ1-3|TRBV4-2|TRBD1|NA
TGTGCCAGCAGCCAAACCCCCCCAACAGGGGTCTCTGGAAACACCATATATTTT
CASSQTPPTGVSGNTIYF
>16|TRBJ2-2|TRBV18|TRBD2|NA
TGTGCCAGCTCACCGGGACTAGCGGGAACCACCGGGGAGCTGTTTTTT
CASSPGLAGTTGELFF
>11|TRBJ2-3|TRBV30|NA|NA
TGTGCCTGGACCAACACAGATACGCAGTATTTT
CAWTNTDTQYF
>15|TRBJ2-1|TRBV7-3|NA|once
TGTGCCAGCAGCTTAGGCCAGGGGCTCTACAATGAGCAGTTCTTC
CASSLGQGLYNEQFF
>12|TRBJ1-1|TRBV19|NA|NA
TGTGCCAGATGGACAGAGAACACTGAAGCTTTCTTT
CARWTENTEAFF
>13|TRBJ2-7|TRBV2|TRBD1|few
TGTGCCAGCGCCGGGACAGGGCGGTGGGAGCAGTACTTC
CASAGTGRWEQYF
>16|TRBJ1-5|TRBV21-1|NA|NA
TGTGCCAGCAGCAAAGGAGGAAGGAGTAGCAATCAGCCCCAGCATTTT
CASSKGGRSSNQPQHF
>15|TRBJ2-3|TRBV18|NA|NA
TGTGCCAGCTCAGGGCCAGAACCTATCGCGGATACGCAGTATTTT
CASSGPEPIADTQYF
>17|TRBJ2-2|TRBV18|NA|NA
TGTGCCAGCTCACCCCTCGCGCAGGGCCCGAACACCGGGGAGCTGTTTTTT
CASSPLAQGPNTGELFF
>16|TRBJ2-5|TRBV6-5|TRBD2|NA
TGTGCCAGCAGTTACTCGTCAAGCGGGGGTGGAGAGACCCAGTACTTC
CASSYSSSGGGETQYF
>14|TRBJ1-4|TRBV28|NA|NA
TGTGCCAGCAGCATTCACCCGAGGGAGGAAAAACTGTTTTTT
CASSIHPREEKLFF
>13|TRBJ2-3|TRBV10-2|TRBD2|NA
TGCGCCAGCAGTTTGGGACTATCTGATACGCAGTATTTT
CASSLGLSDTQYF
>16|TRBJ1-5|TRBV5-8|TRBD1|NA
TGTGCCAGCAGCTTGGGCCGGGGACAGGGGAATCAGCCCCAGCATTTT
CASSLGRGQGNQPQHF
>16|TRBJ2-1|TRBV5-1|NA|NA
TGCGCCAGCAGTTTGCAACAGGCCGCCTTTAACAATGAGCAGTTCTTC
CASSLQQAAFNNEQFF
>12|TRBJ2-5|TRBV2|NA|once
TGTGCCAGCGGAGGAGGTTGGGAGACCCAGTACTTC
CASGGGWETQYF
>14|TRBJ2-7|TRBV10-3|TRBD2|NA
TGTGCCATCAGTCCCGGGACTAGCCCGTACGAGCAGTACTTC
CAISPGTSPYEQYF
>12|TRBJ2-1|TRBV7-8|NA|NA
TGTGCCAGCAGCCTCATAAACTTTGAGCAGTTCTTC
CASSLINFEQFF
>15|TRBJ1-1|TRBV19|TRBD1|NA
TGTGCCAGTAGTATAACCGGGACAGGCGGCCTTGAAGCTTTCTTT
CASSITGTGGLEAFF
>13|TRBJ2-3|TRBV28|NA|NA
TGTGCCAGCAGTTTAGGGAGTTTGGGCACGCAGTATTTT
CASSLGSLGTQYF
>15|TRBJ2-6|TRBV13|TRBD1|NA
TGTGCCAGCAGCCAGGGGGCTGGAGGGGCCAACGTCCTGACTTTC
CASSQGAGGANVLTF
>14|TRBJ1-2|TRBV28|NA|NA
TGTGCCAGCAGGTTCCCGGGAGGTAACTATGGCTACACCTTC
CASRFPGGNYGYTF